Listed below are T cell receptor beta chains from one sample, sequenced in a study of shared clonotypes between healthy human individuals. Profiled with immunoSEQ multiplex PCR; TCRdb holds only in-frame clones, not every one. The sample has approximately 1.1 million clones, around three quarters seen once. Sequenced material: memory CD4+ T cells from PBMCs. These receptor sequences come from a man younger than 35 in good health. Some clones in this sample may be carry-over from other donors' samples. CDR3s include the opening cysteine and the closing phenylalanine or tryptophan. A D gene is named only where the DNA matches it firmly. A row's size may be missing; if present it is once, few, many or a size class.

clone size	V gene	J gene	D gene	CDR3 protein	CDR3 DNA
.	TRBV9	TRBJ1-2	.	CASRRTANYGYTF	TGTGCCAGCAGGCGGACAGCTAACTATGGCTACACCTTC
few	TRBV4-2	TRBJ2-2	.	CASRGVSNGELFF	TGTGCCAGCAGAGGAGTCTCGAACGGGGAGCTGTTTTTT
.	TRBV5-1	TRBJ2-3	.	CASRQSAGTDTQYF	TGCGCCAGCCGACAGTCTGCGGGTACAGATACGCAGTATTTT
.	TRBV28	TRBJ1-5	.	CASSPGQYYQPQHF	TGTGCCAGCAGCCCCGGACAGTATTATCAGCCCCAGCATTTT
.	TRBV5-6	TRBJ2-7	.	CASSLMGQAYEQYF	TGTGCCAGCAGCTTGATGGGACAAGCCTACGAGCAGTACTTC
once	TRBV6-4	TRBJ2-7	.	CASRPDRTSNEQYF	TGTGCCAGCAGACCTGACAGGACTTCCAACGAGCAGTACTTC
.	TRBV28	TRBJ2-7	TRBD1	CASRSTGQGSYEQYF	TGTGCCAGCAGGTCGACGGGACAGGGCTCCTACGAGCAGTACTTC
once	TRBV7-2	TRBJ2-7	.	CASSLGPSGTPREQYF	TGTGCCAGCAGCTTAGGGCCCTCCGGGACCCCTCGGGAGCAGTACTTC
.	TRBV6-5	TRBJ1-6	.	CASSSTEIYNSPLHF	TGTGCCAGCAGTTCGACAGAGATCTATAATTCACCCCTCCACTTT
.	TRBV5-1	TRBJ2-5	.	CASGESQETQYF	TGCGCCAGCGGGGAGTCCCAAGAGACCCAGTACTTC
.	TRBV5-1	TRBJ1-2	TRBD1	CASSPQGELNGYTF	TGCGCCAGCAGCCCACAGGGGGAATTAAATGGCTACACCTTC
.	TRBV18	TRBJ2-3	.	CASSFLGASLADTQYF	TGTGCCAGCTCATTCCTGGGGGCATCCCTCGCAGATACGCAGTATTTT
.	TRBV5-1	TRBJ1-1	.	CASSSTDTGTGNTEAFF	TGCGCCAGCAGCTCAACAGACACCGGGACGGGGAACACTGAGGCTTTCTTT
.	TRBV7-6	TRBJ2-2	TRBD1	CASSFRTGPTGELFF	TGTGCCAGCAGCTTTAGGACAGGGCCCACCGGGGAGCTGTTTTTT
.	TRBV4-1	TRBJ2-5	.	CASSQVPGLRGETQYF	TGCGCCAGCAGCCAAGTTCCTGGGTTAAGGGGAGAGACCCAGTACTTC
.	TRBV2	TRBJ2-7	.	CASSGQSSYEQYF	TGTGCCAGCAGTGGCCAAAGCTCCTACGAGCAGTACTTC
many	TRBV5-1	TRBJ2-7	TRBD2	CASSLAPGLAGVEQYF	TGCGCCAGCAGCTTGGCCCCGGGACTAGCGGGAGTCGAGCAGTACTTC